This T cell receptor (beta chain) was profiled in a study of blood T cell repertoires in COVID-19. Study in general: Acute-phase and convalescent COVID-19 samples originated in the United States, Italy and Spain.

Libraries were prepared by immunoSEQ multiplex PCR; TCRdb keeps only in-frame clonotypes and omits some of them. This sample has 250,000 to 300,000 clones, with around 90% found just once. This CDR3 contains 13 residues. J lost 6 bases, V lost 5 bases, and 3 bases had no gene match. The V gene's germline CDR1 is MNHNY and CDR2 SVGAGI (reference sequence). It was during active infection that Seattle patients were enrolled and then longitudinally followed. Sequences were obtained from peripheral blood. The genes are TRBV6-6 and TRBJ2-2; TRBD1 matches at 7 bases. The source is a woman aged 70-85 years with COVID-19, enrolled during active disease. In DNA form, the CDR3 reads TGTGCCAGCAGTACACAGGGGTCCGGGGAGCTGTTTTTT. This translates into CASSTQGSGELFF.